This passage covers 5 T cell receptor beta chains from one sample sequenced in a study of early T cells in non-severe SARS-CoV-2 infection. TCRdb used MiXCR to reprocess the 5' RACE reads, holding one entry per CDR3 protein. The data contain about 61,000 distinct CDR3 sequences, 12% of them singletons. The sequencing used whole blood, collected at baseline. The receptors originated from an adult who was a healthcare worker with PCR-confirmed SARS-CoV-2 infection or an uninfected control (not recorded which). The donor label of this sample is uncertain.

This clonotype was seen more than once but under ten times. This chain joins TRBV10-3 and TRBJ2-5, with D tentatively TRBD1 or TRBD2 (5 bases each). Germline V gives CDR1 ENHRY, CDR2 SYGVKD. The CDR3 consists of 14 residues. The V end lost 6 bases, the J end lost 1 base, and 12 bases lay between the germline ends. DNA of the CDR3: TGTGCCATCAGCCAGGGACCCCCCCAAGAGACCCAGTACTTC. Residues: CAISQGPPQETQYF.

The V call is TRBV10-1, the J call TRBJ1-2; D gene ambiguous. V lost 2 bases to trimming and J lost 0 bases, with 1 base between them. The V gene's germline CDR1 is WNHNN and CDR2 SYGVQD (reference sequence). This CDR3 spans 12 amino acids. The CDR3 DNA follows: TGCGCCAGCAGTGAGGCTAACTATGGCTACACCTTC. It codes for CASSEANYGYTF.

This chain connects TRBV6-6 to TRBJ2-1; TRBD2 aligns across 12 bases. Germline V CDR1 and CDR2: MNHNY, SVGAGI (reference sequence). This CDR3 spans 15 amino acids. After removal of 6 bases from V and 8 bases from J, the junction contained 8 bases not matched to a gene. The CDR3 loop reads CASSPSGGVWDEQFF. CDR3 sequence (DNA): TGTGCCAGCAGCCCTAGCGGGGGGGTTTGGGATGAGCAGTTCTTC.

V is TRBV6-6 and J is TRBJ2-1; D is possibly TRBD2 (6 bases). Trimming removed 0 bases at V and 4 bases at J, with 25 bases between. Germline V gene data show CDR1 as MNHNY and CDR2 as SVGAGI (reference sequence). The CDR3 runs 20 residues. CDR3 protein: CASSYSRDGRLNGGYNEQFF. DNA of the CDR3: TGTGCCAGCAGTTACTCGAGGGACGGCAGATTAAACGGGGGTTACAATGAGCAGTTCTTC.

The V gene is TRBV4-1, the J gene TRBJ1-1; a weak D match, TRBD1 (5 bases). The germline V gene has CDR1 MGHRA and CDR2 YSYEKL. Trimming pared 1 base from V and 5 bases from J, leaving 14 bases between. The CDR3 extends over 15 amino acids. This chain's CDR3 is CASSQAAKGATEAFF. The CDR3 DNA reads as TGCGCCAGCAGCCAAGCCGCTAAAGGGGCAACTGAAGCTTTCTTT.